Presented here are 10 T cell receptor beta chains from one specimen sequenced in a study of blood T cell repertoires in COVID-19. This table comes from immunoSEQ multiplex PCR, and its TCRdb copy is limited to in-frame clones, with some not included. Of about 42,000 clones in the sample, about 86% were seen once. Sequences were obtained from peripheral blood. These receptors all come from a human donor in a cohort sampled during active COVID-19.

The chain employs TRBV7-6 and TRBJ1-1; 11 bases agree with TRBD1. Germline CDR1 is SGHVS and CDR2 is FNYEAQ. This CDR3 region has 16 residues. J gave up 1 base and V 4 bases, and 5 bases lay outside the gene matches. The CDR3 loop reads CASSSQGTGGNTEAFF. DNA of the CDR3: TGTGCCAGCAGCTCACAAGGGACAGGGGGGAACACTGAAGCTTTCTTT.

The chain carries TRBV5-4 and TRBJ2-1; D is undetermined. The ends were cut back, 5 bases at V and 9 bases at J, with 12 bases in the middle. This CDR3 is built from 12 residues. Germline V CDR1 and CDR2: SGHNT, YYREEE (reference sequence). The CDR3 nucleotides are TGTGCCAGCAGTCACCCCACACGTGAGCAGTTCTTC. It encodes CASSHPTREQFF.

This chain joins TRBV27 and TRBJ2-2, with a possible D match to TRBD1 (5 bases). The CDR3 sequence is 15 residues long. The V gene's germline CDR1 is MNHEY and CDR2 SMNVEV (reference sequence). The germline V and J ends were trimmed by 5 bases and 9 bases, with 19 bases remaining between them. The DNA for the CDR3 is TGTGCCAGCAGTGCATCATTCCAGGGCGTCCGGGAGCTGTTTTTT. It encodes CASSASFQGVRELFF.

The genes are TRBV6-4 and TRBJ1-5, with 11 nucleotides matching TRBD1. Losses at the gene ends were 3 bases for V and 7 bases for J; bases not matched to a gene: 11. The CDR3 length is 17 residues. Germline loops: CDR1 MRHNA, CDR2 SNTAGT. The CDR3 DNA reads TGTGCCAGCAGTGATCGCCCCCGGACAGGGGGCGGACAGCCCCAGCATTTT. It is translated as CASSDRPRTGGGQPQHF.

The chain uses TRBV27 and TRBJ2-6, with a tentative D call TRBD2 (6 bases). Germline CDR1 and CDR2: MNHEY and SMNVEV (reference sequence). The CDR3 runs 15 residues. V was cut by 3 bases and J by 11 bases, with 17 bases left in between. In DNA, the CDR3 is TGTGCCAGCAGTTTTTACTTGGGGGGAATTTACGTCCTGACTTTC. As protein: CASSFYLGGIYVLTF.

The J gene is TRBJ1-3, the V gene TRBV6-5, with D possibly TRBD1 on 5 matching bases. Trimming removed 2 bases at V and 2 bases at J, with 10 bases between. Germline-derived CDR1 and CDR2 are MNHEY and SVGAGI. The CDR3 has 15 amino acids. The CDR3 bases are TGTGCCAGCAGTTACAGGGGAACTCCTGGAAACACCATATATTTT. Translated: CASSYRGTPGNTIYF.

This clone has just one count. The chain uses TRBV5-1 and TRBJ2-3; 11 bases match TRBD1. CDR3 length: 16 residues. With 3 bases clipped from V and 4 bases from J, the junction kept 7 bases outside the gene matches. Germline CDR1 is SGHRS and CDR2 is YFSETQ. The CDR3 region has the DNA TGCGCCAGCAGCTCGGGGACAGGGGGTGGTGCAGATACGCAGTATTTT. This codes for CASSSGTGGGADTQYF. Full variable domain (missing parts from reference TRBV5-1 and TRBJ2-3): KAGVTQTPRYLIKTRGQQVTLSCSPISGHRSVSWYQQTPGQGLQFLFEYFSETQRNKGNFPGRFSGRQFSNSRSEMNVSTLELGDSALYLCASSSGTGGGADTQYFGPGTRLTVL.

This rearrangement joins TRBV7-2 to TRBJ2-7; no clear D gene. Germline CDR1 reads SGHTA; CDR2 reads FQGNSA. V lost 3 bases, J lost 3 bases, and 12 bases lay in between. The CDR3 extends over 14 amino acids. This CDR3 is CASSLGRQNYEQYF. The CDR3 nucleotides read TGTGCCAGCAGCTTGGGCAGGCAAAACTACGAGCAGTACTTC. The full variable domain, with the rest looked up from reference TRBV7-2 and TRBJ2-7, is GAGVSQSPSNKVTEKGKDVELRCDPISGHTALYWYRQSLGQGLEFLIYFQGNSAPDKSGLPSDRFSAERTGGSVSTLTIQRTQQEDSAVYLCASSLGRQNYEQYFGPGTRLTVT.

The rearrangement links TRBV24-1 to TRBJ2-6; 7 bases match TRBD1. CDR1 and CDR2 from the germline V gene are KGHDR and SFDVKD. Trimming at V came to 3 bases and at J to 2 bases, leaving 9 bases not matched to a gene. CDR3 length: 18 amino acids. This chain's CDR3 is CATSDGLQGRAGANVLTF. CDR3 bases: TGTGCCACCAGTGATGGCCTACAGGGGCGGGCTGGGGCCAACGTCCTGACTTTC.

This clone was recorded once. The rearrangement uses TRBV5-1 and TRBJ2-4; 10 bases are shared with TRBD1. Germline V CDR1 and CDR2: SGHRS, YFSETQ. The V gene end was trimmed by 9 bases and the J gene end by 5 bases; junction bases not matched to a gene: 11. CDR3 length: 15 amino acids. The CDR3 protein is CATSRTGGNENIQYF. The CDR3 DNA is TGCGCCACCAGTAGGACAGGGGGTAACGAAAACATTCAGTACTTC.